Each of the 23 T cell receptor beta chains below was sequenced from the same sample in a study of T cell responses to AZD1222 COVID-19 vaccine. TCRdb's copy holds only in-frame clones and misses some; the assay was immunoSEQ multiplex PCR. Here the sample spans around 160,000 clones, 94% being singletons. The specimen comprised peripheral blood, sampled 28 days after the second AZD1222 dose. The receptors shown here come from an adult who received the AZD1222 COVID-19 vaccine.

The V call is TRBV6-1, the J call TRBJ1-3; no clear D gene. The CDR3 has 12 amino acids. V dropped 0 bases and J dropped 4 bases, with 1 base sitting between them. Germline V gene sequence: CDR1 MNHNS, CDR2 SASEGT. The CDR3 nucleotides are TGTGCCAGCAGTGAAGCGGGAAACACCATATATTTT. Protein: CASSEAGNTIYF.

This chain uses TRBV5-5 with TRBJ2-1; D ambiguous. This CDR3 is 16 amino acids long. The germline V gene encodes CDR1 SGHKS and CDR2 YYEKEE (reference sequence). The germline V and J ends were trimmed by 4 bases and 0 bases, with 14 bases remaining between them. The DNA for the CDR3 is TGTGCCAGCAGCCCACTTAAAGGTAGCTCCTACAATGAGCAGTTCTTC. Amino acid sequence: CASSPLKGSSYNEQFF.

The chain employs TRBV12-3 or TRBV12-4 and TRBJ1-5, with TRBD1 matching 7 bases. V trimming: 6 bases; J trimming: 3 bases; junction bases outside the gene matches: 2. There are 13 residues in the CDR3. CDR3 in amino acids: CASSGQDNQPQHF. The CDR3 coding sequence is TGTGCCAGCAGCGGACAGGACAATCAGCCCCAGCATTTT.

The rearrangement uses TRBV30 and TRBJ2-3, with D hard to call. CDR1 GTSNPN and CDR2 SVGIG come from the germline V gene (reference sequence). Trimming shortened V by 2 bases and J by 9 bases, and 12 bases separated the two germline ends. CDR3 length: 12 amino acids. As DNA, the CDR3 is TGTGCCTGGAGTCTGTCCCAGGCCACGCAGTATTTT. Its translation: CAWSLSQATQYF.

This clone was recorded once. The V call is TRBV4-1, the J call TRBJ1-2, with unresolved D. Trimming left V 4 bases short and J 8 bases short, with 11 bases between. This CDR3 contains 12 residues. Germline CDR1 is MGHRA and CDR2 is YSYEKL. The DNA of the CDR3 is TGCGCCAGCAGCCCGGGAACTGGGGGCTACACCTTC. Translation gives CASSPGTGGYTF.

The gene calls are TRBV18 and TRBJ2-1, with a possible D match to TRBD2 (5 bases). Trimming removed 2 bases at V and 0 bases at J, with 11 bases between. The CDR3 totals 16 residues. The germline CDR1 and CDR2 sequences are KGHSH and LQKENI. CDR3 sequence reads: CASSPTVAPSYNEQFF. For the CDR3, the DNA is TGTGCCAGCTCACCAACGGTAGCGCCCTCCTACAATGAGCAGTTCTTC.

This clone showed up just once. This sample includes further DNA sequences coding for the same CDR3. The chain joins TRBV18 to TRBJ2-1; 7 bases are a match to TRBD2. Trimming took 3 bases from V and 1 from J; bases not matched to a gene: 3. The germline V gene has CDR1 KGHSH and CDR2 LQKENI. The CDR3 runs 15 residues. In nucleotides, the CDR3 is TGTGCCAGCTCACCCCCGGGAGGATCCTACAATGAGCAGTTCTTC. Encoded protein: CASSPPGGSYNEQFF.

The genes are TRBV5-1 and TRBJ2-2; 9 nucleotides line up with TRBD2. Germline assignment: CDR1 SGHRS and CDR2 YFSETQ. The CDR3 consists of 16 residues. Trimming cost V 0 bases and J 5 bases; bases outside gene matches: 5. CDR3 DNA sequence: TGCGCCAGCAGCTTGGTTAGCGGGAGTGGTACCGGGGAGCTGTTTTTT. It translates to CASSLVSGSGTGELFF.

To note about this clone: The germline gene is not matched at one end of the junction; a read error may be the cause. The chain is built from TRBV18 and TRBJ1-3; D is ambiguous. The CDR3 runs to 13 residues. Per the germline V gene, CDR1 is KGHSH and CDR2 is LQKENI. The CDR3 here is CASSPQERGIQGF. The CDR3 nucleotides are TGTGCCAGCTCCCCTCAGGAGCGCGGGATCCAAGGTTTT.

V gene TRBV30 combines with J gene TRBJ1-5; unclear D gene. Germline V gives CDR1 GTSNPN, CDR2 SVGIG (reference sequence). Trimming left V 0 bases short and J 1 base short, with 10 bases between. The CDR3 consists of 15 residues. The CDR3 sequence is CAWSVGVLSNQPQHF. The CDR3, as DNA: TGTGCCTGGAGTGTTGGGGTCCTCAGCAATCAGCCCCAGCATTTT.

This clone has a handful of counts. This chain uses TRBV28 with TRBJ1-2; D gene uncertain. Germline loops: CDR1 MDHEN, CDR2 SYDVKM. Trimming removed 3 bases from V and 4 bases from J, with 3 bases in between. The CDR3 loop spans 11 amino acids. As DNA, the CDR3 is TGTGCCAGCAGTTTGAGCTATGGCTACACCTTC. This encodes CASSLSYGYTF.

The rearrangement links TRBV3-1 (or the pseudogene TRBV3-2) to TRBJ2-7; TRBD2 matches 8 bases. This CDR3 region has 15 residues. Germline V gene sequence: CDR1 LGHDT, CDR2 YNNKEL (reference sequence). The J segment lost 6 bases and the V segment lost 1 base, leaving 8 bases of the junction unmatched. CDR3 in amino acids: CASSQGISGTVEQYF. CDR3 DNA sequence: TGTGCCAGCAGCCAAGGTATTAGCGGGACTGTCGAGCAGTACTTC.

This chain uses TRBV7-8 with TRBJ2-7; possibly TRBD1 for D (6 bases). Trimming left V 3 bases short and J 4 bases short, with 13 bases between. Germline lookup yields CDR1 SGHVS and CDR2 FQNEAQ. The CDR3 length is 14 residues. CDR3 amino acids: CASSLIQGHYEQYF. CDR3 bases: TGTGCCAGCAGCTTGATTCAGGGGCATTACGAGCAGTACTTC.

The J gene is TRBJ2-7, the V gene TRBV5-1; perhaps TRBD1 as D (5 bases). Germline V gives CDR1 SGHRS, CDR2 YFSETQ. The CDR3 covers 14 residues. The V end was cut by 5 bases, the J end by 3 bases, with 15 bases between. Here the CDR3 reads CASRAIGQGYEQYF. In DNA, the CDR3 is TGCGCCAGCAGGGCAATCGGGCAGGGCTACGAGCAGTACTTC.

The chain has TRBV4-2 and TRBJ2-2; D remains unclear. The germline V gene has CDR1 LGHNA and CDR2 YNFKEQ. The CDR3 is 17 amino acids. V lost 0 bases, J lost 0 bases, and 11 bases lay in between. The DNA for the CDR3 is TGTGCCAGCAGCCAAGAACCCCTGCTCGCGAACACCGGGGAGCTGTTTTTT. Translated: CASSQEPLLANTGELFF.

CDR3 bases: TGTGCCAGCAGTTACAGGGAAGGATACTACGAGCAGTACTTC. Translation: CASSYREGYYEQYF. This chain links TRBV6-2 or TRBV6-3 with TRBJ2-7, with unresolved D. Germline values: CDR1 MNHEY, CDR2 SVGEGT. CDR3 length equals 14 residues. Trimming took off 2 bases at V and 3 bases at J, with 11 bases between the two ends.

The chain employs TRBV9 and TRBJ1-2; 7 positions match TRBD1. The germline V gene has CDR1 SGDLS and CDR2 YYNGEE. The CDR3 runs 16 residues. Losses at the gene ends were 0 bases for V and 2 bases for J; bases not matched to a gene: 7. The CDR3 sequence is CASSVEGGGVNYGYTF. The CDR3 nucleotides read TGTGCCAGCAGCGTAGAGGGAGGGGGCGTGAACTATGGCTACACCTTC.

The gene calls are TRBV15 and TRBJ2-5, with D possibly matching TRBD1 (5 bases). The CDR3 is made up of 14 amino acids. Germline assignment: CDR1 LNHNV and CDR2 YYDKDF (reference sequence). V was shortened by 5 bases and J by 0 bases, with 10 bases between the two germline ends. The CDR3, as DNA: TGTGCCACCAGCCAGACAGTGTACCAAGAGACCCAGTACTTC. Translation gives CATSQTVYQETQYF.

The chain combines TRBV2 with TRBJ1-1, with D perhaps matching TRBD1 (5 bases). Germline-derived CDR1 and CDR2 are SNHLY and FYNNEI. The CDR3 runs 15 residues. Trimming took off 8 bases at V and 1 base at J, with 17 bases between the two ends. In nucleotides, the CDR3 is TGTGCCAGCCGAGGGTCCGGGACCCCGAACACTGAAGCTTTCTTT. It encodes CASRGSGTPNTEAFF.

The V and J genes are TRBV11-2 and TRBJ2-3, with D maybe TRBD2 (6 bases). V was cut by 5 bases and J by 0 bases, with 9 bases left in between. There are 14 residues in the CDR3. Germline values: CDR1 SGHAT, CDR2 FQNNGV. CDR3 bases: TGTGCCAGCAGCGTCACTAGCAGCACAGATACGCAGTATTTT. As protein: CASSVTSSTDTQYF.

The DNA for the CDR3 is TGTGCCAGCACGGGGGGCGAAAATCAGCCCCAGCATTTT. Amino acid sequence: CASTGGENQPQHF. The chain recombines TRBV2 with TRBJ1-5; D is possibly TRBD1 (6 bases). Trimming took 7 bases from V and 4 from J, leaving 11 bases between them. The germline CDR1 and CDR2 sequences are SNHLY and FYNNEI. The CDR3 loop spans 13 amino acids.

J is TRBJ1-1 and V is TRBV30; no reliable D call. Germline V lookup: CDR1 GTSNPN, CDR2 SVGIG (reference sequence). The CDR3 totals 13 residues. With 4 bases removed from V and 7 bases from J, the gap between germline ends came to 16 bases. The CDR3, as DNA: TGTGCCTGGACTCTAGAACTCTCGGGTGAAGCTTTCTTT. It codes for CAWTLELSGEAFF.

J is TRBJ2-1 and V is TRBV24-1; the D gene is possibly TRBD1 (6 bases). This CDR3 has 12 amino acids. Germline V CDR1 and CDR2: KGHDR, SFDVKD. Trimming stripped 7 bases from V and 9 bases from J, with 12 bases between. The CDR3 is CATSSGVGEQFF. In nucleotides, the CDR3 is TGTGCCACCAGCTCAGGGGTTGGTGAGCAGTTCTTC.